Each of the 24 T cell receptor beta chains below was sequenced from the same sample in a study of radiation and T cells in renal cell carcinoma. Indicated treatment: 15 Gy SBRT to primary tumor, nephrectomy 4 weeks later. Clones were sequenced by immunoSEQ multiplex PCR, and TCRdb holds only the in-frame ones, with some missing. The sample lists over 15,000 clones; around two thirds were seen once. The sample consisted of tumor tissue, taken from a patient whose treatment included radiotherapy and nephrectomy. These receptors originate from a woman aged 70 to 79 with renal cell carcinoma.

The sample holds a few counts of this clone. In DNA form, the CDR3 reads TGTGCCACGCGGTATAACTCCTACGAGCAGTACTTC. It encodes CATRYNSYEQYF. J is TRBJ2-7 and V is TRBV10-3; no firm D call. The CDR3 consists of 12 residues. The V end lost 10 bases, the J end lost 0 bases, and 10 bases lay between the germline ends. Germline CDR1 reads ENHRY; CDR2 reads SYGVKD.

Worth noting for this clone: This same CDR3 is encoded by further DNA sequences in the sample. J is TRBJ1-3 and V is TRBV30; 7 bases line up with TRBD1. Germline trimming cut 2 bases from V and 0 bases from J; bases unmatched to any gene: 4. From germline, CDR1 is GTSNPN and CDR2 SVGIG (reference sequence). This CDR3 is 15 amino acids long. DNA for the CDR3: TGTGCCTGGAGTCGGGACAGCGGCTCTGGAAACACCATATATTTT. It codes for CAWSRDSGSGNTIYF.

A word on this clone: This sample also contains other DNA sequences that code for the same CDR3. V usage is TRBV9 and J usage is TRBJ2-1; TRBD1 is a possible D gene (6 bases). The CDR3 sequence is 14 residues long. The ends were cut back, 5 bases at V and 4 bases at J, with 13 bases in the middle. CDR1 and CDR2 from the germline V gene are SGDLS and YYNGEE. The CDR3 bases are TGTGCCAGCAGTCCTCGCGGACAGTACAATGAGCAGTTCTTC. The encoded protein is CASSPRGQYNEQFF.

A note on this clone: This sample also contains other DNA sequences that code for the same CDR3. This chain links TRBV5-6 with TRBJ2-7; 11 bases are shared with TRBD2. CDR1 is SGHDT, CDR2 YYEEEE, per germline. Trimming took 4 bases from V and 0 from J; bases not matched to a gene: 3. This CDR3 comprises 15 residues. The CDR3 sequence: CASSGLAGGSYEQYF. The DNA for the CDR3 is TGTGCCAGCAGCGGTCTAGCGGGGGGCTCCTACGAGCAGTACTTC.

This clone was recorded a few times. The chain carries TRBV15 and TRBJ1-6; D gene uncertain. The CDR3 runs 15 residues. CDR1 LNHNV and CDR2 YYDKDF come from the germline V gene (reference sequence). V lost 0 bases and J lost 9, with 12 bases in between. CDR3 loop: CATSRDMGNSSPLHF. The CDR3 nucleotides are TGTGCCACCAGCAGAGATATGGGGAATAGTTCACCCCTCCACTTT. The full variable domain, with the rest looked up from reference TRBV15 and TRBJ1-6, is DAMVIQNPRYQVTQFGKPVTLSCSQTLNHNVMYWYQQKSSQAPKLLFHYYDKDFNNEADTPDNFQSRRPNTSFCFLDIRSPGLGDTAMYLCATSRDMGNSSPLHFGNGTRLTVT.

The chain joins TRBV11-3 to TRBJ1-6; D not resolved. V lost 1 base, J lost 5 bases, and 12 bases lay in between. From germline, CDR1 is SGHNT and CDR2 YENEEA. The CDR3 loop spans 16 amino acids. CDR3 sequence (DNA): TGTGCCAGCAGCTTAGGGGGTGGTGGCAATAATTCACCCCTCCACTTT. Protein product: CASSLGGGGNNSPLHF.

CDR3 region: CASNPTGRYGYTF. CDR3 DNA sequence: TGTGCCAGTAACCCGACAGGCCGCTATGGCTACACCTTC. The V call is TRBV19, the J call TRBJ1-2; D may be TRBD1 (6 bases). Trimming shortened V by 7 bases and J by 4 bases, and 13 bases separated the two germline ends. The CDR3 consists of 13 residues. Per germline, CDR1 LNHDA and CDR2 SQIVND (reference sequence).

V is TRBV25-1 and J is TRBJ1-2; D is ambiguous. Germline V lookup: CDR1 MGHDK, CDR2 SYGVNS. The germline V and J ends were trimmed by 4 bases and 2 bases, with 11 bases remaining between them. The CDR3 totals 14 residues. CDR3: CASSVPELNYGYTF. For the CDR3, the DNA is TGTGCCAGCAGTGTCCCAGAACTGAACTATGGCTACACCTTC.

The V and J genes are TRBV2 and TRBJ2-6; a possible D gene is TRBD2 (5 bases). The CDR3 loop spans 15 amino acids. Germline V gives CDR1 SNHLY, CDR2 FYNNEI. With 4 bases removed from V and 1 base from J, the gap between germline ends came to 8 bases. As DNA, the CDR3 is TGTGCCAGCAGTGTTGGAGGATCTGGGGCCAACGTCCTGACTTTC. As protein: CASSVGGSGANVLTF.

The V and J genes are TRBV25-1 and TRBJ2-5; the D gene is possibly TRBD2 (5 bases). The DNA end lines up better with TRBJ2-7; the J call may be wrong. CDR3 length: 14 amino acids. Germline V gene lookup returns CDR1 MGHDK and CDR2 SYGVNS. The CDR3 is CAGNRTGSSYEQYF. CDR3 nucleotides: TGTGCCGGGAACCGGACGGGGAGCTCCTACGAGCAGTACTTC.

The CDR3 bases are TGTGCCAGCAGCACTTACCGGGACACCCTTAAGGAAGCTTTCTTT. Translation gives CASSTYRDTLKEAFF. The chain is built from TRBV7-2 and TRBJ1-1; maybe TRBD1 (6 bases). The CDR3 has 15 residues. The germline CDR1 and CDR2 sequences are SGHTA and FQGNSA. V lost 5 bases and J 8 bases, leaving 21 bases between the germline ends. The variable domain in full, completed from reference TRBV7-2 and TRBJ1-1, reads GAGVSQSPSNKVTEKGKDVELRCDPISGHTALYWYRQSLGQGLEFLIYFQGNSAPDKSGLPSDRFSAERTGGSVSTLTIQRTQQEDSAVYLCASSTYRDTLKEAFFGQGTRLTVV.

The chain joins TRBV29-1 to TRBJ2-3; D is unresolved. The CDR3 consists of 12 residues. V lost 8 bases to trimming and J lost 0 bases, with 9 bases between them. The germline gives CDR1 SQVTM, CDR2 ANQGSEA. The CDR3 spells CSFTTSTDTQYF. The CDR3 DNA sequence: TGCAGCTTCACGACTAGCACAGATACGCAGTATTTT.

This clone showed up just once. The chain is built from TRBV19 and TRBJ2-1; D is possibly TRBD1 (6 bases). V dropped 3 bases and J dropped 5 bases, with 14 bases sitting between them. The CDR3 runs to 15 residues. Germline CDR1 reads LNHDA; CDR2 reads SQIVND (reference sequence). CDR3 in DNA: TGTGCCAGTAGTATCGCCCGGGACAACAACAATGAGCAGTTCTTC. This encodes CASSIARDNNNEQFF.

V usage is TRBV6-6 and J usage is TRBJ2-2, with 7 bases that match TRBD1. With 8 bases clipped from V and 2 bases from J, the junction kept 5 bases outside the gene matches. Germline V lookup: CDR1 MNHNY, CDR2 SVGAGI (reference sequence). This CDR3 has 14 amino acids. The CDR3 is CASAGGLNTGELFF. CDR3 coding DNA: TGTGCCAGCGCAGGGGGATTAAACACCGGGGAGCTGTTTTTT.

The V gene is TRBV4-1, the J gene TRBJ2-1, with D perhaps TRBD1 (5 bases). V was clipped by 2 bases and J by 4 bases, with 15 bases between them. CDR3 length equals 16 residues. Germline V gene sequence: CDR1 MGHRA, CDR2 YSYEKL. Here the CDR3 reads CASSQQKAGPYNEQFF. The CDR3 DNA reads TGCGCCAGCAGCCAACAGAAGGCAGGGCCTTACAATGAGCAGTTCTTC.

The chain links TRBV7-3 to TRBJ2-3, with 12 bases matching TRBD2. V lost 5 bases to trimming and J lost 5 bases; unmatched junction nucleotides: 8. The V gene's germline CDR1 is SGHTA and CDR2 FQGTGA. The CDR3 covers 16 residues. The CDR3 loop is CASSLPSGGDEDTQYF. The DNA for the CDR3 is TGTGCCAGCAGCCTCCCTAGCGGGGGGGATGAAGATACGCAGTATTTT.

The V gene is TRBV6-6, the J gene TRBJ1-1; no reliable D call. From germline, CDR1 is MNHNY and CDR2 SVGAGI (reference sequence). Between the trimmed V and J ends, which lost 6 bases and 4 bases, there was a span of 12 bases. The CDR3 sequence is 13 residues long. The CDR3 coding sequence is TGTGCCAGCAGAGGCAGGCGGCCCACTGAAGCTTTCTTT. It specifies CASRGRRPTEAFF.

The chain has TRBV4-2 and TRBJ1-5; tentative D call: TRBD1 (5 bases). The germline gives CDR1 LGHNA, CDR2 YNFKEQ. The CDR3 consists of 15 residues. Trimming stripped 5 bases from V and 1 base from J, with 12 bases between. The chain's CDR3 is CASSLQGYSNQPQHF. The CDR3 DNA is TGTGCCAGCAGCTTGCAGGGCTACAGCAATCAGCCCCAGCATTTT.

In its sample, this clone was seen once. The chain carries TRBV9 and TRBJ1-1, with 8 bases identical to TRBD1. CDR1 SGDLS and CDR2 YYNGEE come from the germline V gene. This CDR3 spans 15 amino acids. V lost 5 bases to trimming and J lost 6 bases; unmatched junction nucleotides: 12. The CDR3 DNA reads as TGTGCCAGCAGTCGTACCCAGGGGGCCGAGGCTGAAGCTTTCTTT. Its protein product is CASSRTQGAEAEAFF. The whole variable domain, remainder taken from reference TRBV9 and TRBJ1-1, is DSGVTQTPKHLITATGQRVTLRCSPRSGDLSVYWYQQSLDQGLQFLIQYYNGEERAKGNILERFSAQQFPDLHSELNLSSLELGDSALYFCASSRTQGAEAEAFFGQGTRLTVV.

V gene TRBV10-2 combines with J gene TRBJ1-2; maybe TRBD1 (6 bases). CDR1 is WSHSY and CDR2 is SAAADI in the germline V gene. Trimming removed 3 bases at V and 7 bases at J, with 15 bases between. The CDR3 extends over 14 amino acids. CDR3 residues: CASSDRGAYSGYTF. Written as DNA, the CDR3 is TGCGCCAGCAGTGACAGGGGCGCTTACTCTGGCTACACCTTC.

In DNA, the CDR3 is TGCGCCAGCAGTGAGTTTCGAGACCTGATGAACACTGAAGCTTTCTTT. As protein: CASSEFRDLMNTEAFF. The rearrangement links TRBV10-2 to TRBJ1-1, with D uncertain. The CDR3 runs to 16 residues. Germline V gene data show CDR1 as WSHSY and CDR2 as SAAADI. Trimming removed 1 base at V and 0 bases at J, with 12 bases between.

This clone has only a few counts. The chain recombines TRBV15 with TRBJ2-5, with D perhaps TRBD1 (6 bases). Germline V gene data show CDR1 as LNHNV and CDR2 as YYDKDF (reference sequence). Between the trimmed V and J ends, which lost 5 bases and 2 bases, there was a span of 12 bases. The CDR3 has 14 amino acids. In DNA form, the CDR3 reads TGTGCCACCAGCGTACAGGGTGGGCAAGAGACCCAGTACTTC. It codes for CATSVQGGQETQYF.

This chain connects TRBV29-1 to TRBJ1-2, with D uncertain. CDR3 size: 9 residues. Trimming took 0 bases from V and 8 from J, leaving 1 base between them. Germline assignment: CDR1 SQVTM and CDR2 ANQGSEA. The CDR3 protein is CSVEEGYTF. Written as DNA, the CDR3 is TGCAGCGTTGAAGAAGGCTACACCTTC.

A note on this clone: The germline gene is not matched at one end of the junction; a read error may be the cause. The CDR3, as DNA: TGTGCTAGCAGCTTAAGAGTAGAGGGCGAGCAGTACTTC. Translation gives CASSLRVEGEQYF. The chain links TRBV7-9 to TRBJ2-7; maybe TRBD2 (5 bases). Germline V gene sequence: CDR1 SEHNR, CDR2 FQNEAQ (reference sequence). The CDR3 loop spans 13 amino acids.